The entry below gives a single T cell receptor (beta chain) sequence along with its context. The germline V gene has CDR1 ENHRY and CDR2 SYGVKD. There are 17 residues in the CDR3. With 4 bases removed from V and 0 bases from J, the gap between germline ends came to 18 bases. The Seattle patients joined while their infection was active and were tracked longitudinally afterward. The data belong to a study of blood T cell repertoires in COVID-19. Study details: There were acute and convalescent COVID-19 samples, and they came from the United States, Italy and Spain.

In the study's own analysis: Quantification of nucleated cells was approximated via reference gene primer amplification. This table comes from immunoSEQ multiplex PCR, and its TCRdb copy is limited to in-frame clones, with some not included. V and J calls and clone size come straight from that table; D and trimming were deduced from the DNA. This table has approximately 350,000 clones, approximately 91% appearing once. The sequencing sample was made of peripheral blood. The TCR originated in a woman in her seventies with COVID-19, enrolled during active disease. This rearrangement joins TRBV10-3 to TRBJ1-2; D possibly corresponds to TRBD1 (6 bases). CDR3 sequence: CAISAQSVQGSNYGYTF. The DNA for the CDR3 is TGTGCCATCAGTGCCCAGTCCGTACAGGGATCTAACTATGGCTACACCTTC.